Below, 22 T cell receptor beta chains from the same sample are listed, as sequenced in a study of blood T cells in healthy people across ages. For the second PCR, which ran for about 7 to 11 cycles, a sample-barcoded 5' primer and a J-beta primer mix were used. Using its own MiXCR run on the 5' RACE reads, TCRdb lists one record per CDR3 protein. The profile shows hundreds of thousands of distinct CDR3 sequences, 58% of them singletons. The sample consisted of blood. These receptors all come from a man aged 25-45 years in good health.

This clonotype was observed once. The CDR3 DNA reads as TGTGCCAGCAGTTTTTCGGGAAACAGCGGGGAGACCCAGTACTTC. Amino acids: CASSFSGNSGETQYF. The V gene is TRBV12-3 or TRBV12-4, the J gene TRBJ2-5, with D perhaps matching TRBD2 (6 bases). The CDR3 sequence is 15 residues long. The V gene lost 3 bases and the J gene lost 5 bases, with 16 bases spanning the gap.

CDR3 region: CASSVTASYEQYF. The CDR3 DNA sequence: TGTGCCAGCAGTGTAACCGCATCCTACGAGCAGTACTTC. The gene calls are TRBV6-1 and TRBJ2-5; D uncertain. The J call may be mistaken, given a closer DNA end match to TRBJ2-7. In germline, CDR1 is MNHNS, CDR2 SASEGT. The CDR3 is made up of 13 amino acids.

In nucleotides, the CDR3 is TGCAGCGCCGCCCTTAATGAAAAACTGTTTTTT. Encoded protein: CSAALNEKLFF. This chain uses TRBV29-1 with TRBJ1-4; D not resolved. The V gene's germline CDR1 is SQVTM and CDR2 ANQGSEA. Trimming left V 7 bases short and J 4 bases short, with 7 bases between. This CDR3 contains 11 residues.

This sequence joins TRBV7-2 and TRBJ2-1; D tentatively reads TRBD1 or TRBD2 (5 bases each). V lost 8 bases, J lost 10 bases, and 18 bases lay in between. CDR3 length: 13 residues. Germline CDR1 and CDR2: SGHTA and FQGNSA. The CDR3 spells CASSTFVGTEQFF. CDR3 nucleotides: TGTGCCAGCTCGACTTTTGTCGGGACCGAGCAGTTCTTC.

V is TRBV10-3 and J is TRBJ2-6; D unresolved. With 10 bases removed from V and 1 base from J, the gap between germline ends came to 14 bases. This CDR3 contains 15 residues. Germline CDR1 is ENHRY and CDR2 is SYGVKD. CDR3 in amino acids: CASGKGSSGANVLTF. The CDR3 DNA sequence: TGTGCCAGTGGGAAGGGATCTTCTGGGGCCAACGTCCTGACTTTC.

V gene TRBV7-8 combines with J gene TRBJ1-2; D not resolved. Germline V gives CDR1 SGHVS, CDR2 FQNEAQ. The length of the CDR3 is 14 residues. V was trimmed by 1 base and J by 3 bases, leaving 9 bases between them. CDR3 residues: CASSLGVGDYGYTF. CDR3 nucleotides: TGTGCCAGCAGCTTAGGAGTGGGAGACTATGGCTACACCTTC. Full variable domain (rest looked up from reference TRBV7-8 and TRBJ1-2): GAGVSQSPRYKVAKRGQDVALRCDPISGHVSLFWYQQALGQGPEFLTYFQNEAQLDKSGLPSDRFFAERPEGSVSTLKIQRTQQEDSAVYLCASSLGVGDYGYTFGSGTRLTVV.

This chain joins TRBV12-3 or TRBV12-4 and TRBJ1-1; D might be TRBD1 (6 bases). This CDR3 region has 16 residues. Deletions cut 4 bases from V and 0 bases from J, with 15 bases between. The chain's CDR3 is CASSSVGQPLNTEAFF. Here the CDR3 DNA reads TGTGCCAGCAGTTCTGTAGGACAGCCACTGAACACTGAAGCTTTCTTT.

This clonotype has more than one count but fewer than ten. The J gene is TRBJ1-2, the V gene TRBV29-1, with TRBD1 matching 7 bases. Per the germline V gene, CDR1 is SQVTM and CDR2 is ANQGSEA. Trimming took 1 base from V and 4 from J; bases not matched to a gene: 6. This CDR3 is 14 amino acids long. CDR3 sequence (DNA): TGCAGCGTTGAAGCCACAGGGGATACCTATGGCTACACCTTC. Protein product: CSVEATGDTYGYTF.

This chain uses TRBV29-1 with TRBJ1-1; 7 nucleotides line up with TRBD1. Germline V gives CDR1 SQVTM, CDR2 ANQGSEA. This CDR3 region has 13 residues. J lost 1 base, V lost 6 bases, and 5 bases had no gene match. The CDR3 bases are TGCAGCGTGAGTGGGACAGCGAACACTGAAGCTTTCTTT. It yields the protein CSVSGTANTEAFF.

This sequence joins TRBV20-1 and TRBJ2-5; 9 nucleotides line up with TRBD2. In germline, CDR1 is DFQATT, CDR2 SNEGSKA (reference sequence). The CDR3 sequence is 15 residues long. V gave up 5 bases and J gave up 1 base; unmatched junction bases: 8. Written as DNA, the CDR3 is TGCAGTGCTGCTAAGGCGGGAGGGCCCCAAGAGACCCAGTACTTC. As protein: CSAAKAGGPQETQYF.

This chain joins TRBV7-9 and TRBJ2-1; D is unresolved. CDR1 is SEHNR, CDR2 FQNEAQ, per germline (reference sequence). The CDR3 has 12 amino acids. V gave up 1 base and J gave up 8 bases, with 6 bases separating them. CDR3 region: CASSLDIDEQFF. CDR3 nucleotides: TGTGCCAGCAGCTTAGACATCGATGAGCAGTTCTTC.

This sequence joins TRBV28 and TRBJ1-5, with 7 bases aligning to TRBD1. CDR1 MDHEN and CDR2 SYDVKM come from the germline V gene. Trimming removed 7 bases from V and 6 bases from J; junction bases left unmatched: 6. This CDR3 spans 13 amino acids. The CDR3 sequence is CASMNRGGQPQHF. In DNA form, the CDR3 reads TGTGCCAGCATGAACAGGGGCGGTCAGCCCCAGCATTTT.

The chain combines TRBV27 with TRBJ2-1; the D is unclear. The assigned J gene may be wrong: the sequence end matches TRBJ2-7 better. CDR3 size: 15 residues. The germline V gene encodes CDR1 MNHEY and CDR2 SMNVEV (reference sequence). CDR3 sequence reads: CASSFTGSSYNEQYF. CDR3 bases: TGTGCCAGCAGTTTTACTGGAAGCTCCTACAATGAGCAGTACTTC.

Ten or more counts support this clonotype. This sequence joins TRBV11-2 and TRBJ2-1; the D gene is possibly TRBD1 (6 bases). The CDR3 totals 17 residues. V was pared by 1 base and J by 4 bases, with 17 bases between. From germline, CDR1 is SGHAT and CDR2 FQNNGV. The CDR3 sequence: CASSLVPGHQLYNEQFF. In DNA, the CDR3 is TGTGCCAGCAGCTTAGTTCCGGGACATCAACTATACAATGAGCAGTTCTTC. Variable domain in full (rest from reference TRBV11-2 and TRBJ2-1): EAGVAQSPRYKIIEKRQSVAFWCNPISGHATLYWYQQILGQGPKLLIQFQNNGVVDDSQLPKDRFSAERLKGVDSTLKIQPAKLEDSAVYLCASSLVPGHQLYNEQFFGPGTRLTVL.

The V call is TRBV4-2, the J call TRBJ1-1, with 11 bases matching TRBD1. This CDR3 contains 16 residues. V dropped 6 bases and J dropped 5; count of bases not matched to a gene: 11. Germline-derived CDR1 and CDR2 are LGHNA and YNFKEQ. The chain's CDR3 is CASSPEDRGLGTEAFF. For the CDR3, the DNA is TGTGCCAGCAGTCCCGAGGACAGGGGGCTTGGTACTGAAGCTTTCTTT.

The CDR3 sequence is CASSVDPQGQPQHF. The CDR3 DNA reads TGTGCCAGCAGCGTAGACCCACAGGGACAGCCCCAGCATTTT. The rearrangement uses TRBV9 and TRBJ1-5; D possibly corresponds to TRBD1 (6 bases). Per the germline V gene, CDR1 is SGDLS and CDR2 is YYNGEE. This CDR3 has 14 amino acids. Trimming left V 0 bases short and J 7 bases short, with 11 bases between.

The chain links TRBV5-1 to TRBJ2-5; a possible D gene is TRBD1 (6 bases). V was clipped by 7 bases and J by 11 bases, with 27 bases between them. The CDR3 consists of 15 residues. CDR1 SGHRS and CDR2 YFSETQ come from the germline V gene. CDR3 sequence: CASVERGSTGNEQYF. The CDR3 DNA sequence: TGCGCCAGCGTCGAGAGGGGGTCAACGGGGAATGAGCAGTACTTC.

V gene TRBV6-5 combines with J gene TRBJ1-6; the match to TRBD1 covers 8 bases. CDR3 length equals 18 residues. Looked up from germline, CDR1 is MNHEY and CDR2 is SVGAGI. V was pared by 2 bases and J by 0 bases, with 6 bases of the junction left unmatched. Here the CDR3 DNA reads TGTGCCAGCAGTTACCACGGGGGGACAGGCTCCTATAATTCACCCCTCCACTTT. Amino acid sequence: CASSYHGGTGSYNSPLHF.

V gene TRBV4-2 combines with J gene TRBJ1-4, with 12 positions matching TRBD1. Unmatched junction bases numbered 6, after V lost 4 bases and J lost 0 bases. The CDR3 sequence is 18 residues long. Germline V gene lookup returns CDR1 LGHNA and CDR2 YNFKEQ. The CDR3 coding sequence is TGTGCCAGCAGCCTCGGGACAGGGGGCAAATCAACTAATGAAAAACTGTTTTTT. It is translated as CASSLGTGGKSTNEKLFF.

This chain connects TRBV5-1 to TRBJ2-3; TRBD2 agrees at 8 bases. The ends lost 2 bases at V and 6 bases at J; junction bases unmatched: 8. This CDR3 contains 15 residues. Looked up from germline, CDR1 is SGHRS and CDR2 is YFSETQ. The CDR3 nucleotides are TGCGCCAGCAGCTTCACAGGACTAGCAGGCGATACGCAGTATTTT. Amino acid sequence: CASSFTGLAGDTQYF.

CDR3 residues: CASSLVGGPSYNEQFF. CDR3 bases: TGTGCCAGCAGCTTGGTGGGCGGGCCCTCCTACAATGAGCAGTTCTTC. The chain is built from TRBV5-4 and TRBJ2-1, with a possible D match to TRBD2 (5 bases). V lost 0 bases to trimming and J lost 0 bases, with 10 bases between them. Germline CDR1 and CDR2: SGHNT and YYREEE (reference sequence). The CDR3 covers 16 residues.

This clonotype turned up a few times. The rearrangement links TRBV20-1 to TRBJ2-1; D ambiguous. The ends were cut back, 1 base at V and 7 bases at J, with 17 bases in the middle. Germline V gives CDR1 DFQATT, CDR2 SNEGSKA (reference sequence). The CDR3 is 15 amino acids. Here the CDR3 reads CSARGSTSWINEQFF. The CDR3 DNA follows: TGCAGTGCTAGAGGTTCTACCTCATGGATTAATGAGCAGTTCTTC.